These 20 T cell receptor beta chains were all obtained from the same sample, sequenced in a study of T cells in Graves' hyperthyroidism and ophthalmopathy. Amplified TCR beta CDR3 regions came from RNA transcripts. Carried out on the TCR CDR3, a first-round RT-PCR used the HTBI primer set. TCRdb itself ran the multiplex PCR reads through MiXCR, one entry per CDR3 protein. The sample holds around 340,000 distinct CDR3 sequences, about a sixth seen once. The material sequenced was blood. These receptors were obtained from a woman in her 40s with Graves' ophthalmopathy.

This sequence joins TRBV27 and TRBJ1-6, with 10 bases that match TRBD1. CDR3 length: 14 amino acids. Germline loops: CDR1 MNHEY, CDR2 SMNVEV (reference sequence). Trimming cost V 8 bases and J 6 bases; bases outside gene matches: 4. This chain's CDR3 is CASARDRGNSPLHF. CDR3 sequence (DNA): TGTGCCAGCGCGAGGGACAGGGGTAATTCACCCCTCCACTTT.

This clonotype was recorded many times. The rearrangement uses TRBV11-3 and TRBJ2-2; 7 bases fit TRBD2. Germline V gene sequence: CDR1 SGHNT, CDR2 YENEEA. The CDR3 runs to 14 residues. Trimming cost V 5 bases and J 6 bases; bases outside gene matches: 6. CDR3 amino acids: CASSTRTRPGELFF. CDR3 DNA sequence: TGTGCCAGCAGCACCCGGACTAGACCCGGGGAGCTGTTTTTT.

There are many counts of this clonotype. The V call is TRBV27, the J call TRBJ2-7, with 10 bases fitting TRBD1. The CDR3 spans 17 residues. With V trimmed by 5 bases and J by 2 bases, 12 bases remained unmatched. The germline gives CDR1 MNHEY, CDR2 SMNVEV (reference sequence). Written as DNA, the CDR3 is TGTGCCAGCAGTCTCTCGGGACAGGGGAGGACGGCCTACGAGCAGTACTTC. Amino acids: CASSLSGQGRTAYEQYF.

This clonotype was observed a few times. The chain recombines TRBV19 with TRBJ1-2; D not certain. Germline V gene sequence: CDR1 LNHDA, CDR2 SQIVND (reference sequence). The CDR3 has 12 residues. Trimming took off 8 bases at V and 0 bases at J, with 7 bases between the two ends. The CDR3 DNA is TGTGCCAGTTCGGAGGCTAACTATGGCTACACCTTC. This translates into CASSEANYGYTF.

This clonotype has a count of ten or more. This sequence joins TRBV5-1 and TRBJ1-1; 7 bases match TRBD1. J lost 3 bases, V lost 4 bases, and 9 bases had no gene match. The germline CDR1 and CDR2 sequences are SGHRS and YFSETQ. The CDR3 is made up of 15 amino acids. Here the CDR3 reads CASSREGAADTEAFF. CDR3 coding DNA: TGCGCCAGCAGCCGGGAGGGGGCCGCGGACACTGAAGCTTTCTTT.

The table lists this clonotype with many counts. The V and J genes are TRBV19 and TRBJ2-7; TRBD2 aligns across 8 bases. V lost 10 bases and J lost 3; bases outside the gene matches: 11. CDR3 length: 14 residues. Germline loops: CDR1 LNHDA, CDR2 SQIVND (reference sequence). In nucleotides, the CDR3 is TGTGCCACCTTACTAGCGGAACGTTACTACGAGCAGTACTTC. Its protein product is CATLLAERYYEQYF.

The V and J genes are TRBV28 and TRBJ2-5; 7 bases agree with TRBD2. The germline V gene encodes CDR1 MDHEN and CDR2 SYDVKM. The CDR3 is 15 residues long. V lost 3 bases and J lost 7; bases outside the gene matches: 11. CDR3 region: CASSLLRVASGTQYF. The CDR3, as DNA: TGTGCCAGCAGTTTGCTCCGGGTGGCTAGCGGGACCCAGTACTTC.

The gene calls are TRBV19 and TRBJ1-5; 9 nucleotides align to TRBD1. J gave up 3 bases and V 3 bases, and 3 bases lay outside the gene matches. The CDR3 length is 15 residues. Germline loops: CDR1 LNHDA, CDR2 SQIVND (reference sequence). In nucleotides, the CDR3 is TGTGCCAGTAGTATGGGGGACAGGGCCAATCAGCCCCAGCATTTT. Amino acid sequence: CASSMGDRANQPQHF.

This clonotype was seen at least ten times. In DNA, the CDR3 is TGTGCCAGCAGTTCGGGTCCGGGACAGATCTACGAGCAGTACTTC. Translating gives CASSSGPGQIYEQYF. The V and J genes are TRBV12-3 or TRBV12-4 and TRBJ2-7; 7 nucleotides line up with TRBD1. The CDR3 extends over 15 amino acids. Trimming at V came to 4 bases and at J to 3 bases, leaving 9 bases not matched to a gene.

This clonotype was observed once. CDR3 region: CASREQGPYGYTF. CDR3 coding DNA: TGTGCCAGCAGAGAACAGGGCCCCTATGGCTACACCTTC. The chain links TRBV6-1 to TRBJ1-2; D is possibly TRBD1 (6 bases). The CDR3 is made up of 13 amino acids. With 6 bases removed from V and 4 bases from J, the gap between germline ends came to 12 bases. CDR1 and CDR2 from the germline V gene are MNHNS and SASEGT.

The table lists this clonotype with many counts. The chain carries TRBV6-1 and TRBJ2-7; no reliable D call. The CDR3 is 12 amino acids. The V and J ends lost 6 bases and 2 bases respectively, with 8 bases between them. From germline, CDR1 is MNHNS and CDR2 SASEGT. DNA for the CDR3: TGTGCCAGCAGGGTAGGCCCCTACGAGCAGTACTTC. Translated: CASRVGPYEQYF.

Ten or more counts support this clonotype. The chain links TRBV10-3 to TRBJ2-7; D could derive from TRBD1 or TRBD2 (6 bases each). V was trimmed by 11 bases and J by 3 bases, leaving 17 bases between them. The CDR3 contains 13 residues. Germline V gene data show CDR1 as ENHRY and CDR2 as SYGVKD. The CDR3 loop reads CASHREADYEQYF. For the CDR3, the DNA is TGTGCCTCACACAGGGAGGCTGACTACGAGCAGTACTTC.

This clonotype has at least ten counts. The V and J genes are TRBV30 and TRBJ1-5; D possibly corresponds to TRBD1 (5 bases). Germline V gives CDR1 GTSNPN, CDR2 SVGIG (reference sequence). The CDR3 has 12 amino acids. Deletions cut 6 bases from V and 7 bases from J, with 13 bases between. The CDR3 loop reads CACSRGGQPQHF. CDR3 nucleotide sequence: TGTGCCTGTAGTAGGGGAGGACAGCCCCAGCATTTT.

This clonotype was seen many times. The V gene is TRBV20-1, the J gene TRBJ2-5; D gene uncertain. V was pared by 3 bases and J by 1 base, with 15 bases between. The germline gives CDR1 DFQATT, CDR2 SNEGSKA (reference sequence). The CDR3 contains 15 residues. The CDR3 DNA follows: TGCAGTGCTAGTTTGATAGTCGGAGTCCAAGAGACCCAGTACTTC. This encodes CSASLIVGVQETQYF.

Points on this clonotype: The junction and the germline gene differ at one end; a read error may be behind it. This sequence joins TRBV28 and TRBJ1-2; D is undetermined. Germline CDR1 and CDR2: MDHEN and SYDVKM. CDR3 length: 12 residues. The CDR3 nucleotides are TGTGCCAGCGAGATCGCCAACTATGGCTACAACTTC. It yields the protein CASEIANYGYNF.

This clonotype was recorded many times. DNA for the CDR3: TGTGCCAGCAGTTACTCTGCAGCACGACAGGGTACAGGTCAGCCCCAGCATTTT. This gives the protein CASSYSAARQGTGQPQHF. V gene TRBV6-5 combines with J gene TRBJ1-5; the match to TRBD1 covers 7 bases. J gave up 6 bases and V 0 bases, and 14 bases lay outside the gene matches. CDR3 length: 18 residues. Germline V gene lookup returns CDR1 MNHEY and CDR2 SVGAGI.

The chain couples TRBV6-5 to TRBJ2-7; 10 bases align to TRBD1. With V trimmed by 2 bases and J by 2 bases, 3 bases remained unmatched. The germline gives CDR1 MNHEY, CDR2 SVGAGI. CDR3 length: 15 amino acids. DNA for the CDR3: TGTGCCAGCAGTTACACAGGGACAGGGGCCTACGAGCAGTACTTC. Its translation: CASSYTGTGAYEQYF.

This clonotype was counted many times. V usage is TRBV27 and J usage is TRBJ2-7; the match to TRBD2 covers 11 bases. Germline V gives CDR1 MNHEY, CDR2 SMNVEV (reference sequence). The CDR3 consists of 15 residues. The V gene end was trimmed by 3 bases and the J gene end by 2 bases; junction bases not matched to a gene: 3. This CDR3 reads CASSFGTSGAYEQYF. The CDR3 DNA is TGTGCCAGCAGTTTCGGGACTAGCGGAGCCTACGAGCAGTACTTC.

This clonotype was seen many times. V usage is TRBV7-2 and J usage is TRBJ2-5, with 8 bases matching TRBD1. CDR1 is SGHTA and CDR2 is FQGNSA in the germline V gene. The CDR3 sequence is 15 residues long. V lost 5 bases to trimming and J lost 5 bases; unmatched junction nucleotides: 10. The CDR3: CASSHPQGARETQYF. DNA for the CDR3: TGTGCCAGCAGCCACCCCCAGGGGGCAAGGGAGACCCAGTACTTC.

This clonotype occurred a few times. This rearrangement joins TRBV5-4 to TRBJ2-7, with 11 bases lining up with TRBD1. J was trimmed by 4 bases and V by 0 bases; bases with no gene match: 9. Germline V lookup: CDR1 SGHNT, CDR2 YYREEE (reference sequence). This CDR3 region has 17 residues. This CDR3 is CASSLASGQGASYEQYF. CDR3 nucleotides: TGTGCCAGCAGCTTGGCCAGCGGACAGGGGGCATCGTACGAGCAGTACTTC. Drawing the rest from reference TRBV5-4 and TRBJ2-7, the complete variable domain is ETGVTQSPTHLIKTRGQQVTLRCSSQSGHNTVSWYQQALGQGPQFIFQYYREEENGRGNFPPRFSGLQFPNYSSELNVNALELDDSALYLCASSLASGQGASYEQYFGPGTRLTVT.